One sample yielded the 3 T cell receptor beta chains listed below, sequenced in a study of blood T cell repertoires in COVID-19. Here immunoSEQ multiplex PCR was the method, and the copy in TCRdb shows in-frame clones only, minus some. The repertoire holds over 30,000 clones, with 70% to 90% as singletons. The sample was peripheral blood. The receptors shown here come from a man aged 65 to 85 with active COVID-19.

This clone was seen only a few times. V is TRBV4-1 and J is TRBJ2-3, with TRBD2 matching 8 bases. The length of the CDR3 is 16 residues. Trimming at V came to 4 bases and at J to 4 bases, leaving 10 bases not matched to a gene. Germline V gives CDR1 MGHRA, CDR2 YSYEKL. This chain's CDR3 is CASSPRGGREADTQYF. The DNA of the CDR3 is TGCGCCAGCAGCCCCCGAGGGGGGCGGGAGGCAGATACGCAGTATTTT.

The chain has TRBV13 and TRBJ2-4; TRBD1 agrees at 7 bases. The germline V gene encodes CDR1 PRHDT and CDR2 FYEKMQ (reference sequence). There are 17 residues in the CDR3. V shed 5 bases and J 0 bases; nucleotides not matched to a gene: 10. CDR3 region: CASSAIRQGAAKNIQYF. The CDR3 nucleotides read TGTGCCAGCAGCGCCATTCGACAGGGTGCAGCCAAAAACATTCAGTACTTC.

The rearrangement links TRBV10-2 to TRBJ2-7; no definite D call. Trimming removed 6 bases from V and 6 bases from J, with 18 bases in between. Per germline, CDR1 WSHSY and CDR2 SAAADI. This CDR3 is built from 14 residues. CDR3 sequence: CASSRPTRLSEQYF. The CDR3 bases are TGCGCCAGCAGCCGGCCGACTCGCCTCAGCGAGCAGTACTTC.